The rows below give T cell receptor beta chains drawn from one sample of a study of T cell responses to AZD1222 COVID-19 vaccine. Clones were sequenced by immunoSEQ multiplex PCR, and TCRdb holds only the in-frame ones, with some missing. The sample lists more than 120,000 clones, about nine tenths occurring once. The sequencing here drew on peripheral blood, taken 28 days after the second AZD1222 dose. The receptors shown here come from an adult who received the AZD1222 COVID-19 vaccine. Both conserved end residues are part of each CDR3. A D gene is named only where the DNA matches it firmly. A clone size is listed for some rows: how often the clone was seen (once, few, many), or a class if it is expanded.

D,size,J,V,CDR3,DNA
NA,NA,TRBJ2-3,TRBV7-2,CASSLGPDPGTDTQYF,TGTGCCAGCAGCTTAGGGCCGGACCCGGGCACAGATACGCAGTATTTT
NA,NA,TRBJ2-2,TRBV5-1,CASSLEPQGMVTGELFF,TGCGCCAGCAGCTTAGAACCCCAGGGGATGGTCACCGGGGAGCTGTTTTTT
TRBD1,NA,TRBJ1-3,TRBV4-1,CASSGQGTGNTIYF,TGCGCCAGCAGCGGACAGGGGACTGGAAACACCATATATTTT
TRBD1,NA,TRBJ1-2,TRBV29-1,CSVGGQDRGRGYGYTF,TGCAGCGTCGGAGGACAGGATAGGGGGCGGGGCTATGGCTACACCTTC
NA,NA,TRBJ1-5,TRBV28,CASSSGSQPQHF,TGTGCCAGCAGTTCAGGGAGCCAGCCCCAGCATTTT
NA,NA,TRBJ2-7,TRBV7-2,CASSLEAESSYEQYF,TGTGCCAGCAGCTTAGAGGCCGAAAGCTCCTACGAGCAGTACTTC
NA,NA,TRBJ1-4,TRBV7-6,CASSLLAPPGQSNEKLFF,TGTGCCAGCAGCTTACTCGCCCCCCCAGGACAGAGTAATGAAAAACTGTTTTTT
NA,NA,TRBJ1-3,TRBV10-2,CASSGGGGAGNTIYF,TGCGCCAGCAGTGGAGGGGGTGGTGCTGGAAACACCATATATTTT
NA,NA,TRBJ1-1,TRBV18,CASSPNYREGGRTEAFF,TGTGCCAGCTCACCCAACTACAGGGAGGGGGGAAGGACTGAAGCTTTCTTT
TRBD2,NA,TRBJ2-1,TRBV5-4,CASSPGIAGGPNKYNEQFF,TGTGCCAGCAGTCCGGGAATAGCGGGAGGGCCGAACAAGTACAATGAGCAGTTCTTC
NA,NA,TRBJ1-2,TRBV10-3,CAISPPALNYGYTF,TGTGCCATCAGCCCCCCGGCCCTCAACTATGGCTACACCTTC
NA,NA,TRBJ1-2,TRBV18,CASSPPSPRTDYGYTF,TGTGCCAGCTCACCACCCAGTCCCAGAACAGACTATGGCTACACCTTC
TRBD1,NA,TRBJ1-1,TRBV18,CASSPALQGIETEAFF,TGTGCCAGCTCACCCGCACTACAGGGGATAGAGACTGAAGCTTTCTTT
NA,NA,TRBJ2-7,TRBV19,CASSRRTQPPLEQYF,TGTGCCAGTAGTAGGCGGACCCAACCACCCCTCGAGCAGTACTTC
TRBD2,NA,TRBJ2-5,TRBV15,CATSRTYSGTSQETQYF,TGTGCCACCAGCAGAACCTATTCCGGGACTAGCCAAGAGACCCAGTACTTC
NA,NA,TRBJ1-2,TRBV11-2,CASSRLLRTSSF,TGTGCCAGCAGCCGACTACTTCGGACAAGTTCCTTC
NA,NA,TRBJ1-2,TRBV25-1,CASSDYTSENYGYTF,TGTGCCAGCAGTGACTACACTTCGGAAAACTATGGCTACACCTTC
NA,NA,TRBJ1-1,TRBV5-6,CASRGGSAEAFF,TGTGCCAGCAGGGGTGGGTCGGCTGAAGCTTTCTTT
NA,few,TRBJ2-6,TRBV5-6,CASSLGGGFHSGANVLTF,TGTGCCAGCAGCTTGGGGGGCGGGTTCCACTCTGGGGCCAACGTCCTGACTTTC
TRBD1,NA,TRBJ1-1,TRBV28,CASKSTGGTEAFF,TGTGCCAGCAAATCAACAGGGGGAACTGAAGCTTTCTTT
TRBD1,NA,TRBJ1-2,TRBV5-1,CASSLRSGQGNGYTF,TGCGCCAGCAGCTTGAGGTCTGGACAGGGGAACGGCTACACCTTC
TRBD1,few,TRBJ2-2,TRBV15,CATKKEAGTEHTGELFF,TGTGCCACCAAAAAAGAGGCCGGGACAGAGCACACCGGGGAGCTGTTTTTT
NA,NA,TRBJ1-3,TRBV4-2,CASSYGDSGNTIYF,TGTGCCAGCAGCTATGGCGACTCTGGAAACACCATATATTTT
NA,NA,TRBJ1-1,TRBV27,CASRGLNTEAFF,TGTGCCAGCAGGGGTTTGAACACTGAAGCTTTCTTT
NA,once,TRBJ2-1,TRBV12-3/TRBV12-4,CASSFREQFF,TGTGCCAGCAGTTTTAGGGAGCAGTTCTTC
NA,NA,TRBJ2-7,TRBV6-2/TRBV6-3,CASSLPGTKSYEQYF,TGTGCCAGCAGCCTACCAGGAACGAAGTCCTACGAGCAGTACTTC
NA,NA,TRBJ1-3,TRBV7-9,CASSLQGISGNTIYF,TGTGCCAGCAGCCTACAGGGCATCTCTGGAAACACCATATATTTT
NA,once,TRBJ1-5,TRBV6-5,CASLQVTGGQPQHF,TGTGCCAGTCTACAGGTTACTGGAGGTCAGCCCCAGCATTTT
NA,once,TRBJ1-2,TRBV5-8,CASSVDRGYTF,TGTGCCAGCAGCGTAGACAGGGGCTACACCTTC
TRBD1,NA,TRBJ2-2,TRBV5-5,CASSLRDRGNRNTGELFF,TGTGCCAGCAGCTTGCGGGACAGGGGTAATAGGAACACCGGGGAGCTGTTTTTT
NA,NA,TRBJ2-5,TRBV5-4,CASSWAGQETQYF,TGTGCCAGCAGTTGGGCCGGTCAAGAGACCCAGTACTTC
NA,NA,TRBJ2-2,TRBV5-1,CASSFLPGRDLPNTGELFF,TGCGCCAGCAGCTTTCTGCCAGGGCGGGATCTGCCGAACACCGGGGAGCTGTTTTTT
TRBD2,NA,TRBJ2-3,TRBV6-4,CASSRLAGAPDTQYF,TGTGCCAGCAGCCGGCTAGCGGGAGCCCCAGATACGCAGTATTTT
NA,NA,TRBJ1-1,TRBV10-3,CAIRAEPRDTEAFF,TGTGCCATCAGGGCAGAACCTAGGGACACTGAAGCTTTCTTT